These T cell receptor beta chains were read from a single sample in a study of T cell repertoires in cytomegalovirus infection. TCRdb reanalysed the reads using MiXCR and keeps one entry per CDR3 protein. The profile covers fewer than 200,000 distinct CDR3 sequences, with roughly a fifth appearing a single time and approximately 3% taken by the ten largest. Specimen: PBMCs. Every receptor here comes from a human donor in good health (CMV status not recorded). Some clones in this sample may be carry-over from other donors' samples. CDR3s leave out the opening cysteine and the closing phenylalanine or tryptophan. Not every row has a clone size; where given, it reads once, few, many or a size class.

v_call | clone_size | cdr3_aa
TRBV5-1 | . | ASSLGTGREEQF
TRBV5-4 | many | ASSPGGFSGSYEQY
TRBV9 | . | ASSVGDRAEQF
TRBV19 | . | ASSIDLWTIQETQY
TRBV20-1 | . | SVLLNRGGGSTDTQY
TRBV3-1 | few | ASSQVRGRTEAF
TRBV7-2 | many | ASSSRGTPYNEQF
TRBV7-2 | many | ASSLVWEAGGLNEQF
TRBV7-8 | many | ASSLRREAPVYGYT
TRBV5-6 | many | ASSFLGRTNTEAF
TRBV10-3 | few | AINSGGYEQY
TRBV10-3 | few | AISESHRGPGYT
TRBV28 | . | ASSSRGVGRTDTQY
TRBV5-1 | . | ASSFRAGSTDTQY
TRBV5-1 | few | ASSSPTGGKYNEQF
TRBV2 | . | ASLRGGSNQPQH
TRBV6-1 | many | ASSKTRTDTQY
TRBV27 | . | ASSLSRQSYEQY
TRBV19 | few | ASSSGRGALFSGNQPQH
TRBV6-4 | many | ASSHTASTDTQY
TRBV28 | many | ASSTTDSFSETQY
TRBV12-3/TRBV12-4 | few | ASSFSGTAFDERVF
TRBV18 | few | ASSRDGSSYEQY
TRBV7-2 | few | ASKEGQGGEDTQY
TRBV27 | . | ASNGRDGETQY
TRBV5-1 | few | ASSLAGAPTDTQY
TRBV12-3/TRBV12-4 | . | ASIELQGFTEAF
TRBV6-2/TRBV6-3 | . | ASRLLAGSYEQY
TRBV7-2 | many | ASSSQAGYTEPQH
TRBV6-5 | few | ASSYSIGRGQETQY
TRBV7-8 | many | ASSLVVGMNTEAF
TRBV7-2 | many | ASSLTSEQY
TRBV20-1 | . | SASGGLGTGELF
TRBV20-1 | few | SATPPGANVLT
TRBV28 | few | ASTVGGTGRNEQY
TRBV7-9 | few | ASSSSSPLTGELF
TRBV12-5 | . | ASGLTGLPYEQY
TRBV5-4 | many | ASSRSGASTDTQY
TRBV7-6 | few | ASSSGAVYEQY
TRBV7-2 | medium-sized | ASSLRDRGPPNYGYT
TRBV6-1 | few | ALGSNQPQH
TRBV12-3/TRBV12-4 | many | ASSPRGGNEQF
TRBV7-7 | many | ASSPPGSGTDTQY
TRBV5-5 | . | ASRFEGQYPSGNTIY
TRBV28 | . | ASSLIIRGYSGANVLT
TRBV29-1 | few | SVATGQLYEQY
TRBV7-2 | many | ASSSRLEQF
TRBV19 | . | ASSTGQGGTDTQY
TRBV20-1 | . | SARRGGLPGGGGAYEQY
TRBV20-1 | few | SAREGFIGGYT
TRBV18 | . | ASSPSTGADSGYT
TRBV2 | . | ASRDSRGLEETQY